This TCR beta chain was sequenced in a study of blood T cell repertoires in COVID-19. Sequencing used immunoSEQ multiplex PCR; TCRdb keeps in-frame clones, though not all of them. Here the sample spans 150,000 to 200,000 clones, 70% to 90% being singletons. The Seattle site enrolled patients during active infection and followed them longitudinally. The TCR sequence derives from an elderly man with COVID-19, enrolled during active disease. Sequences were obtained from peripheral blood.

This CDR3 reads CASSLGTENTEAFF. In DNA, the CDR3 is TGTGCCAGCAGCTTAGGGACAGAGAACACTGAAGCTTTCTTT. The J gene is TRBJ1-1, the V gene TRBV7-9; TRBD1 might be the D (6 bases). The CDR3 covers 14 residues. Germline lookup yields CDR1 SEHNR and CDR2 FQNEAQ (reference sequence). Trimming stripped 1 base from V and 1 base from J, with 7 bases between.